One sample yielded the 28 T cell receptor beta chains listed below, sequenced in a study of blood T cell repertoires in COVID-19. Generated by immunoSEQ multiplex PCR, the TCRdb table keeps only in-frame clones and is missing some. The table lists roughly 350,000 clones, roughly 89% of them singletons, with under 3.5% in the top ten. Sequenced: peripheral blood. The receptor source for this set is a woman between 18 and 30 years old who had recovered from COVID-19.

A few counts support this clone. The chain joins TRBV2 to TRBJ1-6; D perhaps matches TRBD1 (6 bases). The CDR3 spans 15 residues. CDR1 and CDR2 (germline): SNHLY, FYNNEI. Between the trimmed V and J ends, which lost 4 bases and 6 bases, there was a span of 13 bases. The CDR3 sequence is CASSVGGPSNSPLHF. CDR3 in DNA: TGTGCCAGCAGTGTAGGGGGACCTTCTAATTCACCCCTCCACTTT.

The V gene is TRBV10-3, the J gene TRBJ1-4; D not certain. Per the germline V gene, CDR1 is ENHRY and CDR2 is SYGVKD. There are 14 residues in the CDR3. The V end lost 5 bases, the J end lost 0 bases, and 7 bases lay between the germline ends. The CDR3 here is CAISNSATNEKLFF. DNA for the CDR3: TGTGCCATCAGTAACAGTGCAACTAATGAAAAACTGTTTTTT.

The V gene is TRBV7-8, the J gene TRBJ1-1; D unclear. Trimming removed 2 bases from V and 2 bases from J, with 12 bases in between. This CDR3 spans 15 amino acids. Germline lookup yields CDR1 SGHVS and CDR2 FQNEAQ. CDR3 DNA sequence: TGTGCCAGCAGCTTAAGGTCCATTAGCAACACTGAAGCTTTCTTT. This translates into CASSLRSISNTEAFF.

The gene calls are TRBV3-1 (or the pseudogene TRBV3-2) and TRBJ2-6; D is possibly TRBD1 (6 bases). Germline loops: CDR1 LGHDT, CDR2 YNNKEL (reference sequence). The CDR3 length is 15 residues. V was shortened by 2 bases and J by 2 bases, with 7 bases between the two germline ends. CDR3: CASSQSGAGANVLTF. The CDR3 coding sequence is TGTGCCAGCAGCCAATCAGGGGCTGGGGCCAACGTCCTGACTTTC.

The CDR3 DNA reads as TGCGCCAGCAGCTTGGACGGAAGACTAGCGGGGGTGAACACCGGGGAGCTGTTTTTT. It encodes CASSLDGRLAGVNTGELFF. This rearrangement joins TRBV5-1 to TRBJ2-2; 12 nucleotides line up with TRBD2. V lost 0 bases and J lost 1; bases outside the gene matches: 7. Germline V CDR1 and CDR2: SGHRS, YFSETQ. This CDR3 spans 19 amino acids.

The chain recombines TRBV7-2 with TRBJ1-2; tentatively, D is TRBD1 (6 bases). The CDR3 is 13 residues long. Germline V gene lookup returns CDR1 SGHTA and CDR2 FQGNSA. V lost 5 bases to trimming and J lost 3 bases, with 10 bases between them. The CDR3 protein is CASSPGQYYGYTF. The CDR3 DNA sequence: TGTGCCAGCAGCCCTGGACAGTACTATGGCTACACCTTC.

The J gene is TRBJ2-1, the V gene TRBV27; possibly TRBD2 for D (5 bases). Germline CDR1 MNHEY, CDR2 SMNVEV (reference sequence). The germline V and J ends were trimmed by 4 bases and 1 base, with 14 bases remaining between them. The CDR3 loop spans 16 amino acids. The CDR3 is CASSSWRTLSYNEQFF. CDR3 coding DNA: TGTGCCAGCAGTTCCTGGCGGACTTTATCCTACAATGAGCAGTTCTTC.

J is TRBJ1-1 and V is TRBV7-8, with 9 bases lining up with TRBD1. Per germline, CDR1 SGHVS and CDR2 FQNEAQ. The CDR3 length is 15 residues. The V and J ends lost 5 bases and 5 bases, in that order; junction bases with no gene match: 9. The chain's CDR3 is CASSPNRGLRTEAFF. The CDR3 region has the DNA TGTGCCAGCAGCCCAAACAGGGGGCTGAGGACTGAAGCTTTCTTT.

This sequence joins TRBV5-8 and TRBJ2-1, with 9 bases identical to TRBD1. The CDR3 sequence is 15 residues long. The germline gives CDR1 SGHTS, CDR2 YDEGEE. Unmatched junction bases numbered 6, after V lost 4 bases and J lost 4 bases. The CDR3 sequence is CASSPLQGAYNEQFF. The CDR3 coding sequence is TGTGCCAGCAGCCCCCTACAGGGGGCTTACAATGAGCAGTTCTTC.

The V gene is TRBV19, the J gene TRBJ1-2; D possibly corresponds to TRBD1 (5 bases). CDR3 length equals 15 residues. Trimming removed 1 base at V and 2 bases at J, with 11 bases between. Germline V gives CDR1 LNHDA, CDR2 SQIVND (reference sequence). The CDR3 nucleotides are TGTGCCAGTAGTATAGTGGGGGGATCGAACTATGGCTACACCTTC. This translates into CASSIVGGSNYGYTF.

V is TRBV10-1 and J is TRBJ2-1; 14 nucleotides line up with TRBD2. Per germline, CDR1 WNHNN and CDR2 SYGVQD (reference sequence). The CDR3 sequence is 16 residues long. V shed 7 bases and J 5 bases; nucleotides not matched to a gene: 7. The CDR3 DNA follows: TGCGCCAGCATCACTAAGGGACTAGCGGGGGACAATGAGCAGTTCTTC. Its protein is CASITKGLAGDNEQFF.

CDR3: CASSLSWSGTRRSTDTQYF. As DNA, the CDR3 is TGTGCCAGCAGCTTAAGTTGGAGCGGGACTAGAAGAAGCACAGATACGCAGTATTTT. This sequence joins TRBV7-2 and TRBJ2-3, with 8 bases that match TRBD2. Losses at the gene ends were 2 bases for V and 0 bases for J; bases not matched to a gene: 13. The CDR3 extends over 19 amino acids. Germline V gene lookup returns CDR1 SGHTA and CDR2 FQGNSA.

In nucleotides, the CDR3 is TGTGCCAGCGGGACTAGCTCCTACAATGAGCAGTTCTTC. Its translation: CASGTSSYNEQFF. The gene calls are TRBV7-2 and TRBJ2-1; 8 bases fit TRBD2. With 8 bases clipped from V and 0 bases from J, the junction kept 0 bases outside the gene matches. The CDR3 sequence is 13 residues long. Looked up from germline, CDR1 is SGHTA and CDR2 is FQGNSA.

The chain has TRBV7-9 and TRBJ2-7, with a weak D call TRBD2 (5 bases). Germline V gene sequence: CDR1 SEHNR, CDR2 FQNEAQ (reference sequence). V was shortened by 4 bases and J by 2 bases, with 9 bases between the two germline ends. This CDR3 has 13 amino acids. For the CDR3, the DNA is TGTGCCAGCAGCTCGGACGGGACCTACGAGCAGTACGTC. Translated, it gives CASSSDGTYEQYV.

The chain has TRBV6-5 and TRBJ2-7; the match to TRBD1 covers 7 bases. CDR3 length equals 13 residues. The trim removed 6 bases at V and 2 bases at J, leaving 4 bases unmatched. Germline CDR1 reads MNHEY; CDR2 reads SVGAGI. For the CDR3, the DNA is TGTGCCAGCAGCTTGACAGGGCCCTACGAGCAGTACGTC. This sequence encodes CASSLTGPYEQYV.

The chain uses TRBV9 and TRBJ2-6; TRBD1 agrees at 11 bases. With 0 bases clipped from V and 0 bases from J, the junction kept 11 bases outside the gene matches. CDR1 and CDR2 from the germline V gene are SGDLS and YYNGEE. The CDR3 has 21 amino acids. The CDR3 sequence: CASSVGGRRTGGSSGANVLTF. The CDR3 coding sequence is TGTGCCAGCAGCGTAGGCGGGAGAAGGACAGGGGGCTCCTCTGGGGCCAACGTCCTGACTTTC.

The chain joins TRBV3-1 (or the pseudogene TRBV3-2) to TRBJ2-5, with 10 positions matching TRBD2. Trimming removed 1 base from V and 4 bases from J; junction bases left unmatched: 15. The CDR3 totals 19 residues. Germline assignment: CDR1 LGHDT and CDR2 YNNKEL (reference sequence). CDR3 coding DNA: TGTGCCAGCAGCCAAGTCCTTCTCGGGACTAGCGTGCGCCCAGAGACCCAGTACTTC. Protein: CASSQVLLGTSVRPETQYF.

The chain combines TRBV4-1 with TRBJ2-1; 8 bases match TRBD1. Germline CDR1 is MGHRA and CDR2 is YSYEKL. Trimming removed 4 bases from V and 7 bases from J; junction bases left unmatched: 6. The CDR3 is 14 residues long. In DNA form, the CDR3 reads TGCGCCAGCAGCCCTGGACAGGGAGGAAATGAGCAGTTCTTC. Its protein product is CASSPGQGGNEQFF.

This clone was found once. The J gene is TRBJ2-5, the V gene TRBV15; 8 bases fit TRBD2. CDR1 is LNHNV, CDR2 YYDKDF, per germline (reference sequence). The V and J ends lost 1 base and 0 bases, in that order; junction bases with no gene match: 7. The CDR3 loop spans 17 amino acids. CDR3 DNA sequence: TGTGCCACCAGCAGAGGCGGGAGGATGGGGTACCAAGAGACCCAGTACTTC. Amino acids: CATSRGGRMGYQETQYF.

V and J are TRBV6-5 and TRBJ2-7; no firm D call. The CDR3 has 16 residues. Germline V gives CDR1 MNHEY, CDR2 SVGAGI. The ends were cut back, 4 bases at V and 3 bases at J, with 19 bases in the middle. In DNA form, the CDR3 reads TGTGCCAGCAGTTCTTATGAAACCCTACAGAGCTACGAGCAGTACGTC. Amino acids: CASSSYETLQSYEQYV.

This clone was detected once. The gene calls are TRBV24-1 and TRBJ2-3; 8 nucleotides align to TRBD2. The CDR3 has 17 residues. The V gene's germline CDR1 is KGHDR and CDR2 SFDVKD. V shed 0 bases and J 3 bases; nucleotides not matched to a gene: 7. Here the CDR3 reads CATSDLSPAGGTDTQYF. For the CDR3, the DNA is TGTGCCACCAGTGATTTGAGCCCGGCGGGAGGTACAGATACGCAGTATTTT.

The DNA of the CDR3 is TGCGCCAGCAGCTTGGGAGTAGCGGAAAGACAAGAGACCCAGTACTTC. It specifies CASSLGVAERQETQYF. The genes are TRBV5-1 and TRBJ2-5; possible D gene TRBD2, 6 bases. The V end was cut by 0 bases, the J end by 2 bases, with 14 bases between. This CDR3 contains 16 residues. In germline, CDR1 is SGHRS, CDR2 YFSETQ.

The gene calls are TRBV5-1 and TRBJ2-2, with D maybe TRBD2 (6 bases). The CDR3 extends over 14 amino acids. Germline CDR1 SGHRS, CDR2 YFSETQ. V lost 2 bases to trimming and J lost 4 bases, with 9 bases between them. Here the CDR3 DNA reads TGCGCCAGCAGCTTCGGGAGTTCCACCGGGGAGCTGTTTTTT. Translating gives CASSFGSSTGELFF.

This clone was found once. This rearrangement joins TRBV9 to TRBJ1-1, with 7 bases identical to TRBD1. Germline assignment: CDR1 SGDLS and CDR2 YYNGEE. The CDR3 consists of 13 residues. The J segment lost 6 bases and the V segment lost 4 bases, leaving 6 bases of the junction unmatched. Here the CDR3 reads CASSLTGDPEAFF. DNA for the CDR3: TGTGCCAGCAGCTTAACAGGGGACCCTGAAGCTTTCTTT.

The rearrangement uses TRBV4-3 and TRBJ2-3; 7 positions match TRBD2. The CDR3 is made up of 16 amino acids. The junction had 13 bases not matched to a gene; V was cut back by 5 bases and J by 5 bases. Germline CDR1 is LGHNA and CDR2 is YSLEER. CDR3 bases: TGCGCCAGCAGCAGGGAACCACCGGGAGGATTAGATACGCAGTATTTT. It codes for CASSREPPGGLDTQYF.

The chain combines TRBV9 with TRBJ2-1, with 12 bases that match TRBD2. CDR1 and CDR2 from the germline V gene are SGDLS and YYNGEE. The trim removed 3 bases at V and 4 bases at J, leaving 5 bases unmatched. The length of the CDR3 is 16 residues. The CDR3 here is CASSASGRAMYNEQFF. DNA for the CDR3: TGTGCCAGCAGCGCTAGCGGGAGGGCAATGTACAATGAGCAGTTCTTC. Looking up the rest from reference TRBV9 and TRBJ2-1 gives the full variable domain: DSGVTQTPKHLITATGQRVTLRCSPRSGDLSVYWYQQSLDQGLQFLIQYYNGEERAKGNILERFSAQQFPDLHSELNLSSLELGDSALYFCASSASGRAMYNEQFFGPGTRLTVL.

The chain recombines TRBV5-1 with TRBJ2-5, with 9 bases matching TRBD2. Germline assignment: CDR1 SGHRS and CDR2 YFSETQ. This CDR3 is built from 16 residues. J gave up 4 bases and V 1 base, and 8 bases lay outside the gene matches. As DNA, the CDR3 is TGCGCCAGCAGCTTGCGGGCGGGAGGGCCTGGAGAGACCCAGTACTTC. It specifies CASSLRAGGPGETQYF.

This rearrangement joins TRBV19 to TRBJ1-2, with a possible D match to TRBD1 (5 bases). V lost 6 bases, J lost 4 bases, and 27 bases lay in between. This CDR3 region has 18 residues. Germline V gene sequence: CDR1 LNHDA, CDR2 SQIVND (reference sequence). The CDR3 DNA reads TGTGCCAGTAGCCCGAGCACGCACCGGTGGGGGGTTATCTATGGCTACACCTTC. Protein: CASSPSTHRWGVIYGYTF.